These T cell receptor beta chains were read from a single sample in a study of shared clonotypes between healthy human individuals. Assay: immunoSEQ multiplex PCR; the TCRdb copy retains only in-frame clones and omits some. The data hold about 580,000 clones, with about 98% observed a single time. Source material: naive CD8+ T cells sorted from blood. The receptors originated from a man aged 25-40 years in good health. The CDR3 runs from the conserved cysteine through the conserved F or W.

>TRBV27
CASSSGLMRSQPQHF
>TRBV14
CASSWTGNTGELFF
>TRBV9
CASSPSSGGSSYNEQFF
>TRBV7-6
CASSSNLAGGSYEQYF
>TRBV7-3
CASSLSGPSSYNEQFF
>TRBV11-2
CASTVGRTGHYGYTF
>TRBV11-2
CASSLGVVSGRGGYNEQFF
>TRBV19
CASTLGDEQFF
>TRBV28
CASSLPGRRDTQYF
>TRBV10-3
CAISDGGTGDEQYF
>TRBV7-7
CASSLAPNTGEYQPQHF
>TRBV7-9
CASSLGGQGANEKLFF
>TRBV4-3
CASSQITGTVGEKLFF
>TRBV14
CASSQEGGLNTEAFF
>TRBV4-1
CASSQATSTYEQYF
>TRBV6-1
CASSEGQRYEQYF
>TRBV28
CASTKGGSSTEAFF
>TRBV29-1
CSVEDLGSSQYF
>TRBV29-1
CSVVGLASSSYNEQFF
>TRBV2
CASSDAQGLQPQHF
>TRBV11-2
CASGPRHYEQYF
>TRBV5-1
CASRQDRGLADTQYF
>TRBV28
CASSFLAASSTDTQYF
>TRBV2
CATAGTHNGYTF
>TRBV5-6
CASSPDLAGLYNEQFF
>TRBV6-9
CASSYSTTTGDYGYTF
>TRBV14
CASSQPGQGVDTQYF
>TRBV10-3
CAISPDRGYEQYF